This T cell receptor beta chain was observed in a study of T cell repertoires in cytomegalovirus infection (dated by TCRdb to 2018 to 2020). About the investigation overall: The HLA type of each donor mattered for the analysis, because public TCR beta signatures pointed to carriage of CMV infection along with the matching HLA type.

Deletion took 0 bases off V and 5 bases off J, with a span of 9 bases between the germline ends. From the cysteine through the phenylalanine, the CDR3 covers 14 amino acids. CDR3 DNA is the only sequence kept; it has 42 bases, read in frame from the first base. The germline V gene specifies SGHRS as CDR1 and YFSETQ as CDR2. What the authors observed across the whole study: The ex vivo response was dominated by HLA-C-restricted CMV-specific TCR beta clonotypes, which also provided the single most frequent clonotype in two of eight donors. Carriers of CMV infection plus the relevant HLA type were discriminated by the cumulative frequency of public TCR beta family members in the study cohort and in an independent approximately 360-donor cohort.

The instrument given in TCRdb is Illumina HiSeq 1500. TCRdb applied fastp at Q25 and MiXCR to the public reads, then kept only in-frame beta chains. Each CDR3 protein gets just one entry, which takes the most common genes and DNA from the rows behind it. For this sample the table gives fewer than 250,000 distinct CDR3 sequences, of which about 12% were detected only once. Together, the top ten hold approximately 1.6% of the sample. This clonotype was counted at least ten times. It has no known antigen specificity. The input lacks base qualities; no much larger clone sits a single base away. The V gene is TRBV5-1 and the J gene is TRBJ1-5, with the D gene uncertain. The receptor's source is a human donor in good health (CMV status not recorded). Some clones in this sample may be carry-over from other donors' samples. The sample consisted of PBMCs. The CDR3 corresponds to CASSLEGPHQPQHF. The sequence in DNA is TGCGCCAGCAGCTTGGAAGGGCCCCATCAGCCCCAGCATTTT. Here the CDR3 is joined to the reference TRBV5-1 and TRBJ1-5 genes, and the full variable domain is: KAGVTQTPRYLIKTRGQQVTLSCSPISGHRSVSWYQQTPGQGLQFLFEYFSETQRNKGNFPGRFSGRQFSNSRSEMNVSTLELGDSALYLCASSLEGPHQPQHFGDGTRLSIL.